The entry that follows covers one T cell receptor beta chain sequence. The antigen remains unidentified. Sequencing relied on a cDNA template that was reverse transcribed from extracted RNA. Assay used: immunoSEQ multiplex PCR; TCRdb lists only in-frame clones, some missing. The table records roughly 200,000 clones, over 40% of them present only once. This entry is derived from a study of CD8+ T cells in alopecia areata. Study-wide context: At a dose of 5 to 10 mg twice daily, oral tofacitinib was given to treated patients.

Study-wide results and limits: Just one nonresponder means the tie between baseline CD8+ expansion and response stays uncertain. Scalp sample data also include resident alphabeta T cells from normal skin.

Treatment specified: oral pan-JAK inhibitor, 5-10 mg twice daily. PBMC-derived CD4+ and CD8+ T cells were sorted. The CDR3 is 15 residues long. V was pared by 8 bases and J by 4 bases, with 11 bases of the junction left unmatched. Germline-derived CDR1 and CDR2 are MDHEN and SYDVKM. The rearrangement joins TRBV28 to TRBJ2-4; TRBD2 matches 7 bases. The source was CD4+ T cells sorted from blood, collected at roughly week 36, from a patient treated with tofacitinib. The sequence was obtained from a human donor with alopecia areata. CDR3 residues: CASADREAQKNIQYF. CDR3 bases: TGTGCCAGCGCTGATCGGGAGGCACAGAAAAACATTCAGTACTTC.